These 11 T cell receptor beta chains were all obtained from the same sample, sequenced in a study of blood T cell repertoires in COVID-19. The method was immunoSEQ multiplex PCR; TCRdb's version includes in-frame clones alone and lacks a portion of them. The sample gives roughly 97,000 clones, around 80% of which show up once; less than 11% is in the top ten. Material: peripheral blood. The receptors originated from a man in his 70s with acute or convalescent COVID-19.

Comments on this clone: In the same sample, other DNA sequences code for this CDR3. The rearrangement links TRBV3-1 (or the pseudogene TRBV3-2) to TRBJ2-5; D remains unclear. Germline V lookup: CDR1 LGHDT, CDR2 YNNKEL (reference sequence). The V end was cut by 2 bases, the J end by 4 bases, with 14 bases between. CDR3 length: 15 amino acids. CDR3 in amino acids: CASSQSARGGETQYF. CDR3 sequence (DNA): TGTGCCAGCAGCCAATCCGCGAGAGGTGGAGAGACCCAGTACTTC.

The chain combines TRBV4-1 with TRBJ2-5, with D perhaps matching TRBD2 (6 bases). This CDR3 has 16 residues. V lost 1 base and J lost 5, with 17 bases in between. CDR1 MGHRA and CDR2 YSYEKL come from the germline V gene. CDR3 sequence (DNA): TGCGCCAGCAGCCAAGGTGTCCCGTCGGGGGAGGAGACCCAGTACTTC. Translated: CASSQGVPSGEETQYF.

The rearrangement links TRBV18 to TRBJ1-1, with 7 positions matching TRBD1. The CDR3 is made up of 13 amino acids. V lost 6 bases and J lost 7; bases outside the gene matches: 8. The germline V gene has CDR1 KGHSH and CDR2 LQKENI. CDR3 sequence: CASSFDRVGEAFF. The CDR3 DNA follows: TGTGCCAGCTCTTTCGACAGGGTCGGTGAAGCTTTCTTT. Complete variable domain (other parts from reference TRBV18 and TRBJ1-1): NAGVMQNPRHLVRRRGQEARLRCSPMKGHSHVYWYRQLPEEGLKFMVYLQKENIIDESGMPKERFSAEFPKEGPSILRIQQVVRGDSAAYFCASSFDRVGEAFFGQGTRLTVV.

The chain has TRBV6-5 and TRBJ2-5; TRBD2 is a possible D gene (5 bases). Trimming removed 8 bases at V and 9 bases at J, with 19 bases between. From germline, CDR1 is MNHEY and CDR2 SVGAGI. This CDR3 comprises 13 residues. CDR3 nucleotides: TGTGCCAGCTTCCCGGGAAATGAAGTGGCCCAGTACTTC. It is translated as CASFPGNEVAQYF.

This chain links TRBV6-6 with TRBJ1-6; D gene uncertain. Trimming took off 0 bases at V and 8 bases at J, with 11 bases between the two ends. CDR1 and CDR2 from the germline V gene are MNHNY and SVGAGI (reference sequence). CDR3 length: 15 amino acids. The CDR3 bases are TGTGCCAGCAGTTACTCGGGGAGGGATGATTCACCCCTCCACTTT. Translating it yields CASSYSGRDDSPLHF.

The chain is built from TRBV11-2 and TRBJ2-4; 9 nucleotides align to TRBD1. This CDR3 region has 14 residues. V lost 3 bases to trimming and J lost 16 bases; unmatched junction nucleotides: 13. CDR1 and CDR2 from the germline V gene are SGHAT and FQNNGV. DNA for the CDR3: TGTGCCAGCAGCTTTGGGGGGACAGGGAGATATCAATACTTC. Translating it yields CASSFGGTGRYQYF.

The V and J genes are TRBV25-1 and TRBJ1-3; 8 bases fit TRBD1. Germline CDR1 and CDR2: MGHDK and SYGVNS. V lost 5 bases, J lost 0 bases, and 3 bases stayed unmatched. The CDR3 runs to 15 residues. CDR3 residues: CASSPGTGSGNTIYF. In nucleotides, the CDR3 is TGTGCCAGCAGTCCCGGGACAGGCTCTGGAAACACCATATATTTT. Full variable domain (outside the CDR3, taken from reference TRBV25-1 and TRBJ1-3): EADIYQTPRYLVIGTGKKITLECSQTMGHDKMYWYQQDPGMELHLIHYSYGVNSTEKGDLSSESTVSRIRTEHFPLTLESARPSHTSQYLCASSPGTGSGNTIYFGEGSWLTVV.

The chain has TRBV7-2 and TRBJ2-1; 11 bases fit TRBD2. V lost 3 bases to trimming and J lost 6 bases; unmatched junction nucleotides: 4. The V gene's germline CDR1 is SGHTA and CDR2 FQGNSA. The CDR3 is 15 residues long. This chain's CDR3 is CASSFGSGGVNEQFF. CDR3 nucleotide sequence: TGTGCCAGCAGCTTTGGTAGCGGGGGGGTCAATGAGCAGTTCTTC.

The chain uses TRBV9 and TRBJ1-1; D may be TRBD1 (6 bases). CDR3 length: 15 amino acids. Germline V lookup: CDR1 SGDLS, CDR2 YYNGEE. The V end was cut by 4 bases, the J end by 2 bases, with 15 bases between. For the CDR3, the DNA is TGTGCCAGCAGCACAACTTGGACAGCTAACACTGAAGCTTTCTTT. This codes for CASSTTWTANTEAFF.

The rearrangement links TRBV11-2 to TRBJ2-1; D may be TRBD1 (5 bases). The CDR3 consists of 15 residues. From germline, CDR1 is SGHAT and CDR2 FQNNGV. The V end was cut by 1 base, the J end by 8 bases, with 15 bases between. The CDR3 coding sequence is TGTGCCAGCAGCTTAGCAAGCACTATAGGGGATGAGCAGTTCTTC. This gives the protein CASSLASTIGDEQFF.

The V call is TRBV5-6, the J call TRBJ1-1, with 8 bases aligning to TRBD1. V was pared by 0 bases and J by 0 bases, with 10 bases of the junction left unmatched. Germline values: CDR1 SGHDT, CDR2 YYEEEE. This CDR3 is built from 18 residues. The CDR3 DNA reads as TGTGCCAGCAGCTTGGAGTTGCCAGGGGGCCCCCTGAACACTGAAGCTTTCTTT. It encodes CASSLELPGGPLNTEAFF.